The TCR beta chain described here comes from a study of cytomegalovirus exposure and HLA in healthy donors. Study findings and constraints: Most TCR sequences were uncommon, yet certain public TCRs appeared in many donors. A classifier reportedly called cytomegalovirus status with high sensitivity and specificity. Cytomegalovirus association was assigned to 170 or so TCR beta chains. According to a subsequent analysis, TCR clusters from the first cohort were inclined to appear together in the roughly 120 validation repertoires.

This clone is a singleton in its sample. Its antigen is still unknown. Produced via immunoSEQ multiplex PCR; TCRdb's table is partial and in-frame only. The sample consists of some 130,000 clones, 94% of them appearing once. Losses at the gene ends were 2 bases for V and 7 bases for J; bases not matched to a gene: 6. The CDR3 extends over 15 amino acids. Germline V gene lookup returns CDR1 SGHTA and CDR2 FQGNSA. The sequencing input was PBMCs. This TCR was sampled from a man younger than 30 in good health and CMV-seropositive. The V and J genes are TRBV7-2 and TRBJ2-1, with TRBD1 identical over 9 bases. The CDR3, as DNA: TGTGCCAGCAGCTTATCTGGGACAGGGTTAAATGAGCAGTTCTTC. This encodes CASSLSGTGLNEQFF.